The 14 T cell receptor beta chains given below trace back to one sample, sequenced in a study of T cell repertoires in cytomegalovirus infection. TCRdb re-called the reads through MiXCR, storing one row per CDR3 protein. The sample holds around 170,000 distinct CDR3 sequences, approximately 17% seen once. Sequences were obtained from CD8+ T cells from PBMCs. Receptors originate from a human donor in good health (CMV status not recorded). Some clones in this sample may be carry-over from other donors' samples.

V is TRBV6-2 or TRBV6-3 and J is TRBJ2-2; D uncertain. V shed 6 bases and J shed 0 bases, with 11 bases lying between them. The CDR3 is 15 residues long. CDR1 and CDR2 from the germline V gene are MNHEY and SVGEGT. For the CDR3, the DNA is TGTGCCAGCAGCTCCACGACAACGAACACCGGGGAGCTGTTTTTT. It specifies CASSSTTTNTGELFF.

V and J are TRBV7-8 and TRBJ2-1, with 13 nucleotides matching TRBD2. Germline V lookup: CDR1 SGHVS, CDR2 FQNEAQ. The CDR3 has 17 amino acids. V lost 2 bases, J lost 4 bases, and 5 bases stayed unmatched. In nucleotides, the CDR3 is TGTGCCAGCAGCTTAACTAGCGGGGGGGAACATTACAATGAGCAGTTCTTC. It yields the protein CASSLTSGGEHYNEQFF.

This clonotype was seen ten or more times. The V gene is TRBV7-2, the J gene TRBJ2-7; TRBD2 is a possible D gene (6 bases). The ends were cut back, 5 bases at V and 4 bases at J, with 15 bases in the middle. This CDR3 is 14 amino acids long. Germline V gene lookup returns CDR1 SGHTA and CDR2 FQGNSA. The CDR3 reads CASSPPRGGYEQYF. CDR3 DNA sequence: TGTGCCAGCAGCCCCCCTCGGGGAGGTTACGAGCAGTACTTC.

The chain couples TRBV7-2 to TRBJ2-7, with 11 bases aligning to TRBD2. V was pared by 5 bases and J by 3 bases, with 6 bases of the junction left unmatched. Germline CDR1 and CDR2: SGHTA and FQGNSA. The CDR3 contains 15 residues. CDR3 nucleotides: TGTGCCAGCAGCCCCGGACTAGCGGGCGTCTACGAGCAGTACTTC. Amino acid sequence: CASSPGLAGVYEQYF.

The sample holds a few counts of this clonotype. The chain joins TRBV6-2 or TRBV6-3 to TRBJ2-4; 13 nucleotides align to TRBD2. Germline CDR1 and CDR2: MNHEY and SVGEGT. Germline trimming cut 2 bases from V and 6 bases from J; bases unmatched to any gene: 7. The CDR3 covers 17 residues. This CDR3 reads CASSYILAGGPRNIQYF. The CDR3 DNA is TGTGCCAGCAGTTACATACTAGCGGGAGGGCCAAGAAACATTCAGTACTTC.

This clonotype was picked up a small number of times. The chain links TRBV19 to TRBJ1-2; a possible D gene is TRBD1 (5 bases). Germline values: CDR1 LNHDA, CDR2 SQIVND (reference sequence). The CDR3 runs to 12 residues. V lost 11 bases and J 3 bases, leaving 13 bases between the germline ends. The CDR3 DNA reads TGTGCCGGTTCGGGACCTTACTATGGCTACACCTTC. Protein product: CAGSGPYYGYTF.

In this sample, this clonotype turned up a few times. The CDR3 loop reads CASSSSRGNEQFF. CDR3 DNA sequence: TGTGCCAGCAGCTCGTCCAGAGGGAATGAGCAGTTCTTC. The genes are TRBV7-2 and TRBJ2-1; possibly TRBD2 for D (5 bases). Germline CDR1 and CDR2: SGHTA and FQGNSA. V shed 4 bases and J shed 7 bases, with 11 bases lying between them. The CDR3 is made up of 13 amino acids.

The table lists this clonotype with a few counts. The chain has TRBV7-8 and TRBJ2-3; 7 nucleotides line up with TRBD2. The trim removed 6 bases at V and 0 bases at J, leaving 9 bases unmatched. The CDR3 has 16 residues. Per germline, CDR1 SGHVS and CDR2 FQNEAQ. CDR3 protein: CASSLEGLYSTDTQYF. The CDR3 nucleotides are TGTGCCAGCAGTCTCGAGGGACTATACAGCACAGATACGCAGTATTTT.

In its sample, this clonotype was seen a few times. The V and J genes are TRBV2 and TRBJ2-7; 8 nucleotides align to TRBD1. The germline V gene has CDR1 SNHLY and CDR2 FYNNEI. Trimming removed 7 bases from V and 4 bases from J; junction bases left unmatched: 3. The CDR3 loop spans 12 amino acids. The CDR3 DNA sequence: TGTGCCAGCAAGGACAGGGTGTACGAGCAGTACTTC. Protein sequence: CASKDRVYEQYF.

The genes are TRBV12-3 or TRBV12-4 and TRBJ1-2; no reliable D call. The length of the CDR3 is 14 residues. V was shortened by 3 bases and J by 2 bases, with 10 bases between the two germline ends. The DNA for the CDR3 is TGTGCCAGCAGTTTTCGGGAGATCAACTATGGCTACACCTTC. It yields the protein CASSFREINYGYTF.

The chain uses TRBV7-2 and TRBJ2-3; D gene ambiguous. The CDR3 extends over 15 amino acids. V lost 1 base to trimming and J lost 2 bases, with 10 bases between them. Germline values: CDR1 SGHTA, CDR2 FQGNSA. The CDR3 sequence: CASSLEVGATDTQYF. CDR3 DNA sequence: TGTGCCAGCAGCTTAGAGGTTGGAGCCACAGATACGCAGTATTTT.

The V call is TRBV7-8, the J call TRBJ1-2, with TRBD1 matching 8 bases. CDR1 and CDR2 (germline): SGHVS, FQNEAQ. The length of the CDR3 is 16 residues. With 3 bases clipped from V and 7 bases from J, the junction kept 13 bases outside the gene matches. The CDR3 bases are TGTGCCAGCAGCTTTGACACAGGGGGTTCATCACTTGGCTACACCTTC. It translates to CASSFDTGGSSLGYTF.

This clonotype was observed a few times. The V call is TRBV12-3 or TRBV12-4, the J call TRBJ2-6; D gene unclear. The ends were cut back, 5 bases at V and 0 bases at J, with 11 bases in the middle. The CDR3 runs 16 residues. CDR3 region: CASSQLPHSGANVLTF. CDR3 DNA: TGTGCCAGCAGTCAGCTACCACACTCTGGGGCCAACGTCCTGACTTTC.

This clonotype was picked up a small number of times. The V call is TRBV20-1, the J call TRBJ1-6; no firm D call. In germline, CDR1 is DFQATT, CDR2 SNEGSKA (reference sequence). Trimming stripped 2 bases from V and 13 bases from J, with 15 bases between. The length of the CDR3 is 13 residues. The DNA of the CDR3 is TGCAGTGCTAGATCACCGGGTCTTCCGCCCCTCCACTTT. Protein: CSARSPGLPPLHF.